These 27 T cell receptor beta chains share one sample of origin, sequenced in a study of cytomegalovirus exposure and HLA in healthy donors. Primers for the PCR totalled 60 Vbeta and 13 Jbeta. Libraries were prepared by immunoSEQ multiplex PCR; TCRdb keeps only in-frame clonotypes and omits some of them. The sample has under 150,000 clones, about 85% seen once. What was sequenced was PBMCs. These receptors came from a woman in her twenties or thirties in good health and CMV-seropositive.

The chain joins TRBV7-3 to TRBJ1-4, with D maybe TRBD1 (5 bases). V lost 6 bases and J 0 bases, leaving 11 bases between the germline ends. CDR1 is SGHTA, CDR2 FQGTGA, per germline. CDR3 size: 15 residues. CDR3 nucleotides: TGTGCCAGCAGGCCCACGGGGGCAACTAATGAAAAACTGTTTTTT. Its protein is CASRPTGATNEKLFF.

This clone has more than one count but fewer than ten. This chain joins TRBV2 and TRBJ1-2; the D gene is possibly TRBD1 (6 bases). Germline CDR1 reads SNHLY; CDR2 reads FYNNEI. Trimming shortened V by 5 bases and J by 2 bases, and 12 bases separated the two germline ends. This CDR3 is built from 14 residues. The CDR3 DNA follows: TGTGCCAGCAGTCAGGGGTGGGGCAACTATGGCTACACCTTC. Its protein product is CASSQGWGNYGYTF.

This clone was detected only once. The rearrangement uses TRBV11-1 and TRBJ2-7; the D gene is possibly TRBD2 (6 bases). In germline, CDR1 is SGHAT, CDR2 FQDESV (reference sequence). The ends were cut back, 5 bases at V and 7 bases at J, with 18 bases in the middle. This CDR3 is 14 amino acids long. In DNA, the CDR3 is TGTGCCAGCAGCCCGAGACTAGGGCCGGAAGAGCAGTACTTC. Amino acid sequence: CASSPRLGPEEQYF.

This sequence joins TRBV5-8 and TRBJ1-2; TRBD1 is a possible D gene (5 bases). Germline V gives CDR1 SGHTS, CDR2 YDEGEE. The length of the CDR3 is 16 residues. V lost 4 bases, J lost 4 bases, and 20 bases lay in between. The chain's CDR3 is CASSTPADISSYGYTF. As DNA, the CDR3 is TGTGCCAGCAGCACCCCCGCGGACATCTCTTCCTATGGCTACACCTTC.

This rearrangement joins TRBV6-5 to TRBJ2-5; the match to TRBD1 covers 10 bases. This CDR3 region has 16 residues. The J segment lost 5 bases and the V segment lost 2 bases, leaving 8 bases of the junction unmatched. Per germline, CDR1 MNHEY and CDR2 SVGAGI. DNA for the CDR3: TGTGCCAGCAGTTACCATCGGGACAGGGGCCAGGAGACCCAGTACTTC. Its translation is CASSYHRDRGQETQYF.

CDR3 region: CSVQREIVNEQFF. CDR3 in DNA: TGCAGCGTTCAGCGGGAGATAGTAAATGAGCAGTTCTTC. The chain has TRBV29-1 and TRBJ2-1; TRBD2 agrees at 8 bases. V lost 5 bases and J lost 7; bases outside the gene matches: 7. The CDR3 has 13 residues. Per the germline V gene, CDR1 is SQVTM and CDR2 is ANQGSEA.

The CDR3 DNA is TGTGCCAGCAGGGGTCGGGGTGAAGCTTTCTTT. The encoded protein is CASRGRGEAFF. The chain recombines TRBV28 with TRBJ1-1; D is unclear. The germline V gene has CDR1 MDHEN and CDR2 SYDVKM. The CDR3 extends over 11 amino acids. Trimming left V 6 bases short and J 7 bases short, with 9 bases between.

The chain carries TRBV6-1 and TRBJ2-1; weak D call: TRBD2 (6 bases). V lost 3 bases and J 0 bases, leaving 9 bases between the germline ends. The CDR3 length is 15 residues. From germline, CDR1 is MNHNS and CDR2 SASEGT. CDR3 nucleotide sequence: TGTGCCAGCAGTGATGGGGGGAGCTCCTACAATGAGCAGTTCTTC. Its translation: CASSDGGSSYNEQFF.

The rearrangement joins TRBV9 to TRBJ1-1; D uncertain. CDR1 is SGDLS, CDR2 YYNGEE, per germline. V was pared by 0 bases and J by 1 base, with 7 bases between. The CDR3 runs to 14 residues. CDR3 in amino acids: CASSVEVGNTEAFF. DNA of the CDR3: TGTGCCAGCAGCGTAGAAGTCGGGAACACTGAAGCTTTCTTT.

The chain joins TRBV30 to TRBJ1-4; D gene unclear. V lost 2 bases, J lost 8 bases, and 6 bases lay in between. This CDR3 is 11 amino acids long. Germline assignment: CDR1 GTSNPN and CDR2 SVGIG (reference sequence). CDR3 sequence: CAWSHSEKLFF. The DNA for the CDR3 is TGTGCCTGGAGTCATAGCGAAAAACTGTTTTTT.

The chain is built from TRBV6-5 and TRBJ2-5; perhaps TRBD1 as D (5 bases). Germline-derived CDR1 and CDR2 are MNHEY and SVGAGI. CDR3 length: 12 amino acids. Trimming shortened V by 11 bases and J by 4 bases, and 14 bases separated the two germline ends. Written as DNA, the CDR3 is TGTGCCGCGCAGGGTTATGGAGAGACCCAGTACTTC. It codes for CAAQGYGETQYF.

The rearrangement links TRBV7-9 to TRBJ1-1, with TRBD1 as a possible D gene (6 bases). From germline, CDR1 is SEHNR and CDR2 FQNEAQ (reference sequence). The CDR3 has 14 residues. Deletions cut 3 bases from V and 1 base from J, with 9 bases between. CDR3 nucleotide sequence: TGTGCCAGCAGCTTGACAGGTTCGAACACTGAAGCTTTCTTT. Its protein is CASSLTGSNTEAFF.

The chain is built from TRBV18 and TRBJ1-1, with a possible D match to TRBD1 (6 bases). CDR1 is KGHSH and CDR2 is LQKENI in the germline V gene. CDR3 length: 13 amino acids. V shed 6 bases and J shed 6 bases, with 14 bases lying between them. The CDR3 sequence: CASSPDRLAEAFF. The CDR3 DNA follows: TGTGCCAGCTCTCCGGACAGACTTGCTGAAGCTTTCTTT.

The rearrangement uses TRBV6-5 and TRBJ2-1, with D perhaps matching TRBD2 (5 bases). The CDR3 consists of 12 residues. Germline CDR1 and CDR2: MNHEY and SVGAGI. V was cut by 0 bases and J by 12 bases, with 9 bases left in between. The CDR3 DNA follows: TGTGCCAGCAGTTACTCAGGGAGAGGGCAGTTCTTC. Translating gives CASSYSGRGQFF.

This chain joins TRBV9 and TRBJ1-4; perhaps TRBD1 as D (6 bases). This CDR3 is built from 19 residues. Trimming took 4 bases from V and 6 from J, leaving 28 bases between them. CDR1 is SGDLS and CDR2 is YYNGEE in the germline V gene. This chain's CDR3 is CASSPRRYVGQGRYEKLFF. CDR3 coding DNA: TGTGCCAGCAGCCCCCGGCGGTATGTGGGGCAGGGGCGGTATGAAAAACTGTTTTTT.

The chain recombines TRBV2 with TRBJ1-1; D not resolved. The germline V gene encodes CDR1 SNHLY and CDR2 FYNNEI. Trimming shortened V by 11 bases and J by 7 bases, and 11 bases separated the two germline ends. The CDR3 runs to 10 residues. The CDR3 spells CAFEMNEAFF. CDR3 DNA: TGTGCCTTTGAGATGAATGAAGCTTTCTTT.

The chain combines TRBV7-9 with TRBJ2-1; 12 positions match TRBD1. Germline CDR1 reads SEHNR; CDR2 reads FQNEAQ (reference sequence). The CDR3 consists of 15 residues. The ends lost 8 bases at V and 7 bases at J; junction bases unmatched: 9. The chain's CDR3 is CASRGTGGIINEQFF. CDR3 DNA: TGTGCCAGCCGGGGGACAGGGGGCATTATAAATGAGCAGTTCTTC.

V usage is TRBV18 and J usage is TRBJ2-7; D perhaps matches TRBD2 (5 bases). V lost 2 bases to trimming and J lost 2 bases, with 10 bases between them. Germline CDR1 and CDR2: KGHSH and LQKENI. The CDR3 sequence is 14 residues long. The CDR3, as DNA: TGTGCCAGCTCACCATTCACGGGGACCTACGAGCAGTACTTC. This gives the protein CASSPFTGTYEQYF.

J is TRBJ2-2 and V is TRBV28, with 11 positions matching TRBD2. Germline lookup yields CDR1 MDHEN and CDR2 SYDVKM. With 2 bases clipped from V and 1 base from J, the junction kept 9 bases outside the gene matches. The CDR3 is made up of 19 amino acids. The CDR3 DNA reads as TGTGCCAGCAGTTTAATGTGGCTAGCGGGAGGTGGGAACACCGGGGAGCTGTTTTTT. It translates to CASSLMWLAGGGNTGELFF.

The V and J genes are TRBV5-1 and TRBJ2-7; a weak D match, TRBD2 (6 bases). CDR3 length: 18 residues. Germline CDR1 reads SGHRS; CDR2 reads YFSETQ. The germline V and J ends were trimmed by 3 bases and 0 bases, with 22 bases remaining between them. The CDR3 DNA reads TGCGCCAGCAGCTGGGGAGTCACCGCGGGACTTCCCTCCTACGAGCAGTACTTC. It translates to CASSWGVTAGLPSYEQYF.

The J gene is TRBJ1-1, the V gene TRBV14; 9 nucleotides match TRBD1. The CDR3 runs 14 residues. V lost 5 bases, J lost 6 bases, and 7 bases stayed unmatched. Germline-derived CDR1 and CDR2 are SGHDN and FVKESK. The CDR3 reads CASSAQGAGAEAFF. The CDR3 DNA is TGTGCCAGCAGCGCACAGGGGGCCGGGGCTGAAGCTTTCTTT.

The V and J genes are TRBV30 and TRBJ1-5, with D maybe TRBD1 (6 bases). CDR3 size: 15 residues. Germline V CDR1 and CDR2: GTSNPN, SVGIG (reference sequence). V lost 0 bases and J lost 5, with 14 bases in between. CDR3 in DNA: TGTGCCTGGAGTGTAAGGGGGTCAGGACATCAGCCCCAGCATTTT. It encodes CAWSVRGSGHQPQHF.

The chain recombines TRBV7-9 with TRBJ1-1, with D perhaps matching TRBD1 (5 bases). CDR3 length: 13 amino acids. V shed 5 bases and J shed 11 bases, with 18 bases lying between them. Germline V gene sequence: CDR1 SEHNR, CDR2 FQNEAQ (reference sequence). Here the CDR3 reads CASSPGWNAGAFF. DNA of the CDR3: TGTGCCAGCAGCCCTGGATGGAACGCAGGGGCTTTCTTT.

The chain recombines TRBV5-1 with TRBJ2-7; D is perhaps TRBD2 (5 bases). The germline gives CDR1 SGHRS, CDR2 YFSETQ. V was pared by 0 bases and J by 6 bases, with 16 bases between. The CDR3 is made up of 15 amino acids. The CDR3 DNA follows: TGCGCCAGCAGCTTGGAGGAGGCAGGTTTGGGCGAGCAGTACTTC. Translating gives CASSLEEAGLGEQYF.

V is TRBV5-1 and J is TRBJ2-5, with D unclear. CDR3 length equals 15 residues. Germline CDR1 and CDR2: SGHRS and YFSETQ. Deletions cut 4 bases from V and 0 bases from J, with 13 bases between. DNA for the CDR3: TGCGCCAGCAGCACCCTCGCAGGCTACCAAGAGACCCAGTACTTC. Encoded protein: CASSTLAGYQETQYF.

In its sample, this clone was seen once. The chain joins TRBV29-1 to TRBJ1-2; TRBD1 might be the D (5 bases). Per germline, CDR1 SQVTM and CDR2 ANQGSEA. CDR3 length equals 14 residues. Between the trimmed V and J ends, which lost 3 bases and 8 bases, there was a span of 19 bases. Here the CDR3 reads CSVDGGSQGGGYTF. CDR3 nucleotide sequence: TGCAGCGTTGATGGTGGGTCTCAGGGAGGGGGCTACACCTTC.

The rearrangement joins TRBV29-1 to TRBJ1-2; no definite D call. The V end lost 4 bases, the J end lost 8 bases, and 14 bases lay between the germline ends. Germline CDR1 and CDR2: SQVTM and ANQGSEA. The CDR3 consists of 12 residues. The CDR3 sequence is CSVVPLEGGYTF. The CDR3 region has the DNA TGCAGCGTTGTCCCCCTAGAGGGAGGCTACACCTTC.